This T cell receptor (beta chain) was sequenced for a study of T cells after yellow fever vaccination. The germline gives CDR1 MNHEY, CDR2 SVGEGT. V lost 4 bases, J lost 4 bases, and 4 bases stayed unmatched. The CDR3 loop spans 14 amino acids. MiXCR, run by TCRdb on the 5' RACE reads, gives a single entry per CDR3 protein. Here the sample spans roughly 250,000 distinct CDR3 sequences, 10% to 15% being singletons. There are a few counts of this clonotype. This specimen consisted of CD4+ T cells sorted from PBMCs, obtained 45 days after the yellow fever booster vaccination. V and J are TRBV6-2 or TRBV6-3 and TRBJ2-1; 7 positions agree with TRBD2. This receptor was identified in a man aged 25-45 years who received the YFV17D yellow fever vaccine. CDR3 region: CASSLTSEYNEQFF. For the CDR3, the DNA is TGTGCCAGCAGTTTAACTAGCGAGTACAATGAGCAGTTCTTC.